These 10 T cell receptor beta chains came from one sample sequenced in a study of identical twins. MiXCR, run by TCRdb on the 5' RACE reads, gives a single entry per CDR3 protein. The table includes about 1.7 million distinct CDR3 sequences, under 35% detected once. The sequenced sample was cord blood. These receptors all come from a newborn girl in good health.

The V and J genes are TRBV20-1 and TRBJ2-1, with TRBD2 matching 8 bases. This CDR3 contains 15 residues. The germline V gene encodes CDR1 DFQATT and CDR2 SNEGSKA (reference sequence). V lost 0 bases and J lost 7; bases outside the gene matches: 8. Here the CDR3 reads CSARDGGRWGNEQFF. The CDR3 bases are TGCAGTGCTAGAGATGGCGGGAGGTGGGGGAATGAGCAGTTCTTC.

Many counts were recorded for this clonotype. The genes are TRBV4-1 and TRBJ2-3; TRBD2 is a possible D gene (6 bases). There are 15 residues in the CDR3. V was shortened by 1 base and J by 2 bases, with 10 bases between the two germline ends. Germline V CDR1 and CDR2: MGHRA, YSYEKL. CDR3 sequence: CASSQVRGVTDTQYF. The CDR3 bases are TGCGCCAGCAGCCAAGTGCGCGGGGTCACAGATACGCAGTATTTT.

The V and J genes are TRBV12-5 and TRBJ1-5; possibly TRBD1 for D (6 bases). The V end was cut by 1 base, the J end by 2 bases, with 6 bases between. CDR3 length equals 14 residues. Looked up from germline, CDR1 is LGHNT and CDR2 is FRNRAP. The CDR3 DNA reads as TGTGCTAGTGGTTTGGGACAGGGCAATCAGCCCCAGCATTTT. Its protein product is CASGLGQGNQPQHF. The whole variable domain, remainder taken from reference TRBV12-5 and TRBJ1-5, is DARVTQTPRHKVTEMGQEVTMRCQPILGHNTVFWYRQTMMQGLELLAYFRNRAPLDDSGMPKDRFSAEMPDATLATLKIQPSEPRDSAVYFCASGLGQGNQPQHFGDGTRLSIL.

This clonotype was counted only a few times. The rearrangement joins TRBV20-1 to TRBJ2-1; 7 nucleotides align to TRBD1. The CDR3 covers 11 residues. Germline CDR1 and CDR2: DFQATT and SNEGSKA (reference sequence). V shed 2 bases and J 12 bases; nucleotides not matched to a gene: 4. The CDR3 spells CSARPRGMQFF. For the CDR3, the DNA is TGCAGTGCTAGACCCAGGGGGATGCAGTTCTTC.

Points on this clonotype: The junction departs from the called germline gene at one end, perhaps through a read error. J is TRBJ1-3 and V is TRBV7-7; possibly TRBD1 for D (5 bases). From germline, CDR1 is SSHAT and CDR2 FNYEAQ (reference sequence). The CDR3 covers 13 residues. The CDR3 protein is CASSLGPRDTIYF. The DNA for the CDR3 is TGTGCTAGCAGCTTAGGTCCCAGGGACACCATATATTTT.

The rearrangement uses TRBV20-1 and TRBJ2-3, with TRBD2 identical over 13 bases. CDR3 length: 14 amino acids. Germline values: CDR1 DFQATT, CDR2 SNEGSKA (reference sequence). CDR3 bases: TGCAGCGATACTCGGACTAGCGGGGGAGATACGCAGTATTTT. Encoded protein: CSDTRTSGGDTQYF.

The CDR3 spells CASSFSADYEQYF. The CDR3 DNA is TGTGCCAGCAGTTTTTCGGCAGACTACGAGCAGTACTTC. The rearrangement links TRBV27 to TRBJ2-7; D gene ambiguous. CDR3 length equals 13 residues. With 3 bases removed from V and 3 bases from J, the gap between germline ends came to 9 bases. Germline-derived CDR1 and CDR2 are MNHEY and SMNVEV (reference sequence).

This chain links TRBV29-1 with TRBJ2-7, with TRBD2 matching 8 bases. The CDR3 has 14 residues. Trimming at V came to 7 bases and at J to 2 bases, leaving 10 bases not matched to a gene. CDR1 is SQVTM and CDR2 is ANQGSEA in the germline V gene. The CDR3 loop reads CSARSGGQTYEQYF. Written as DNA, the CDR3 is TGCAGCGCCCGATCGGGGGGGCAAACCTACGAGCAGTACTTC.

CDR3 protein: CAISAQGAVGEQYF. CDR3 coding DNA: TGTGCCATCAGTGCCCAGGGGGCCGTTGGCGAGCAGTACTTC. The chain carries TRBV10-3 and TRBJ2-5, with 8 bases lining up with TRBD1. The J call is uncertain, as TRBJ2-7 better fits the DNA end. Germline-derived CDR1 and CDR2 are ENHRY and SYGVKD. The CDR3 consists of 14 residues.

This clonotype was seen a few times. The V and J genes are TRBV15 and TRBJ2-3; weak D call: TRBD1 (5 bases). Germline loops: CDR1 LNHNV, CDR2 YYDKDF (reference sequence). This CDR3 spans 17 amino acids. V gave up 0 bases and J gave up 2 bases, with 15 bases separating them. This CDR3 reads CATSRDGQGRDTDTQYF. Written as DNA, the CDR3 is TGTGCCACCAGCAGAGATGGGCAGGGTAGGGACACAGATACGCAGTATTTT.